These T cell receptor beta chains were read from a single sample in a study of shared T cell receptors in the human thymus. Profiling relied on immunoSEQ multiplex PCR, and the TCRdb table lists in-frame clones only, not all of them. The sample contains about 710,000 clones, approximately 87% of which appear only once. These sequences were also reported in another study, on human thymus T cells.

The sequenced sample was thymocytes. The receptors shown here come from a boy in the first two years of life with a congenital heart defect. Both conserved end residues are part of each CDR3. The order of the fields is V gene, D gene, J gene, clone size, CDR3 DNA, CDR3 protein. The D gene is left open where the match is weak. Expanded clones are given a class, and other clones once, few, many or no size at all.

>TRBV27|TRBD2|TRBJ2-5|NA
TGTGCCAGCAAGGGGCGGGAGGGTCAGGAGACCCAGTACTTC
CASKGREGQETQYF
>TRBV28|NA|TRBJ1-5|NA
TGTGCCAGCAGTTTAAATGCCCACATCACAGGGCCCAATAGCAATCAGCCCCAGCATTTT
CASSLNAHITGPNSNQPQHF
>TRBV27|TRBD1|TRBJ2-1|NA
TGTGCCAGCAGTCTACGGACAGGGAACAATGAGCAGTTCTTC
CASSLRTGNNEQFF
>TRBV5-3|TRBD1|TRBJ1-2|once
TGTGCCAGAAGCGACAGGGGGATGTATGGCTACACCTTC
CARSDRGMYGYTF
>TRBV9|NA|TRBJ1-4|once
TGTGCCAGCAGCGTAGAGGGGGTCGGGGATGAAAAACTGTTTTTT
CASSVEGVGDEKLFF
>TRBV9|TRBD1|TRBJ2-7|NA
TGTGCCAGCAGCGCGGACGGGACAGAGATCTACGAGCAGTACTTC
CASSADGTEIYEQYF
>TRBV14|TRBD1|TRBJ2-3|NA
TGTGCCAGCAGCTGCGGACAGGGGTTAGCAGATACGCAGTATTTT
CASSCGQGLADTQYF
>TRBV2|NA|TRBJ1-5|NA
TGTGCCAGCAGACGAGGGAATAGCAATCAGCCCCAGCATTTT
CASRRGNSNQPQHF
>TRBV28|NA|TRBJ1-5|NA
TGTGCCAGCAATCCAGCTTCCGGCAGGACAAATCAGCCCCAGCATTTT
CASNPASGRTNQPQHF
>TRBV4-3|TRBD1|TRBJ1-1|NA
TGCGCCAGCAGCCAAGAAAGGGGGCTTGACACTGAAGCTTTCTTT
CASSQERGLDTEAFF
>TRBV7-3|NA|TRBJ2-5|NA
TGTGCCAGCAGCCCCCGGGGGGCCGTCCAAGAGACCCAGTACTTC
CASSPRGAVQETQYF
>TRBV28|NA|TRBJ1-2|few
TGTGCCAGCAGTTTTTCGGAGGGCAACTATGGCTACACCTTC
CASSFSEGNYGYTF
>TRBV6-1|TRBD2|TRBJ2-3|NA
TGTGCCAGCAGTGATTCCGGACTAGCGGGTATCACAGATACGCAGTATTTT
CASSDSGLAGITDTQYF
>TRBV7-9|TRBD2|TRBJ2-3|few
TGTGCCAGCAGCTTTGTGCCTAGCGGGAGTGATACGCAGTATTTT
CASSFVPSGSDTQYF
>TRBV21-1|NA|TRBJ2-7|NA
TGTGCCAGCAGCAAAGGACAGGGCTATCCCTCCTACTACGAGCAGTACTTC
CASSKGQGYPSYYEQYF
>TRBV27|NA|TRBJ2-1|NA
TGTGCCAGCAGTTTGGGGCGTCCTAGCTCCTACAATGAGCAGTTCTTC
CASSLGRPSSYNEQFF
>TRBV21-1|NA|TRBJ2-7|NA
TGTGCCAGCAGCAAAGGGAACGGGGGTCGCTCCTACGAGCAGTACTTC
CASSKGNGGRSYEQYF
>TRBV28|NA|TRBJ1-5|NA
TGTGCCAGCACCCCCGGGACAAGCAATCAGCCCCAGCATTTT
CASTPGTSNQPQHF
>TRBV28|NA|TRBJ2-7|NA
TGTGCCAGCAGTTTTCGTGGACAGCCGCCCTACGAGCAGTACTTC
CASSFRGQPPYEQYF
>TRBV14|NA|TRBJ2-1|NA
TGTGCCAGCAGCCAAGATCCGGGGGACTACAATGAGCAGTTCTTC
CASSQDPGDYNEQFF